This entry concerns a single TCR beta chain. Its target is not known. These data are taken from a study of T cells in Graves' hyperthyroidism and ophthalmopathy. Study-level points and caveats: Appearing also in blood were most of the thyroid clonotypes expanded above 0.001.

Amplification yielded TCR beta CDR3 regions, with RNA transcripts as the source. When the TCR CDR3 underwent first-round RT-PCR, the HTBI primer set was used. TCRdb itself ran the multiplex PCR reads through MiXCR, one entry per CDR3 protein. The table includes about 740,000 distinct CDR3 sequences, less than 15% detected once. Participants, patients aged 18 to 65, had newly diagnosed hyperthyroidism with a duration under 2 months. The PBMCs were sourced from fresh peripheral blood (approximately 9 ml). Germline loops: CDR1 GTSNPN, CDR2 SVGIG (reference sequence). The CDR3 covers 14 residues. Trimming took off 4 bases at V and 4 bases at J, with 17 bases between the two ends.

The sequence was collected from a woman between 18 and 29 years old with Graves' hyperthyroidism. Input material: blood. The genes are TRBV30 and TRBJ2-7, with D possibly being TRBD2 (6 bases). This chain's CDR3 is CAWTLDGGSYEQYF. CDR3 coding DNA: TGTGCCTGGACCCTCGACGGGGGATCGTACGAGCAGTACTTC.